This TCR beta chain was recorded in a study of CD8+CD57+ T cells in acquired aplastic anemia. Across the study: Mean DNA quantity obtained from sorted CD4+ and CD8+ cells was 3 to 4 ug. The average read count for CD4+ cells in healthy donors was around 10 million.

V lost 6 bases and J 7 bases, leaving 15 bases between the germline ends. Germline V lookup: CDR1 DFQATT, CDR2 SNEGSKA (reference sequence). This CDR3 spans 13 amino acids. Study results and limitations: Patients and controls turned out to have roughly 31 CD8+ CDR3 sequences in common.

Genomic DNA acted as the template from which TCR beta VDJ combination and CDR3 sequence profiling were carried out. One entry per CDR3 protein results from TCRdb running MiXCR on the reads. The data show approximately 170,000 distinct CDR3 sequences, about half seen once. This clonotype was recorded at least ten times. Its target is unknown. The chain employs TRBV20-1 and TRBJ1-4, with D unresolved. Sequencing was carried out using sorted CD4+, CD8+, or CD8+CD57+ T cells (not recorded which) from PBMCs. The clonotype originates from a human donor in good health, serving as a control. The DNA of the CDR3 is TGCAGTGCAAACACAAACCTGGGTGAAAAACTGTTTTTT. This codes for CSANTNLGEKLFF.